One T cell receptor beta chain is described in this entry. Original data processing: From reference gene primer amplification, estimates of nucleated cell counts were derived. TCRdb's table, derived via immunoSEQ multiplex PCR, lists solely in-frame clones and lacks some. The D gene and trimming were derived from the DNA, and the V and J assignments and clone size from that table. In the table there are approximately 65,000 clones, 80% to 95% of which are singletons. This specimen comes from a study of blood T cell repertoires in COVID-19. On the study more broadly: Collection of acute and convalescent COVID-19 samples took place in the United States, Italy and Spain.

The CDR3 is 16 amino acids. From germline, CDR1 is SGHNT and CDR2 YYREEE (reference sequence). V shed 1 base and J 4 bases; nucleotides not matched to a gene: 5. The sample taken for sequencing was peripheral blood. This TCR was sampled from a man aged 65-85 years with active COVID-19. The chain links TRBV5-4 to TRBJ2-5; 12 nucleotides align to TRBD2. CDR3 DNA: TGTGCCAGCAGCTTGCTCCTAGCGGGGGGGAGAGAGACCCAGTACTTC. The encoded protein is CASSLLLAGGRETQYF.